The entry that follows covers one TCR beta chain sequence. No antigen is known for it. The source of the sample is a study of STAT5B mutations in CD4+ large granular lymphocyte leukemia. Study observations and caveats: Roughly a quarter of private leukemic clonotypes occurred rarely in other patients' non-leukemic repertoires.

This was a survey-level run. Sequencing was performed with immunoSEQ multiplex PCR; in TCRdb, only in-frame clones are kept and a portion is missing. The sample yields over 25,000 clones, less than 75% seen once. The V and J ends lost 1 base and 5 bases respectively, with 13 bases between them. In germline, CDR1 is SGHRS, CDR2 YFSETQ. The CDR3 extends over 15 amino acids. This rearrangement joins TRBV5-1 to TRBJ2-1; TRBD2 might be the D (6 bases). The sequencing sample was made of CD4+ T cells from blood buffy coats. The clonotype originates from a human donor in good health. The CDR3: CASSLSGLTHNEQFF. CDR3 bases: TGCGCCAGCAGCTTGTCGGGACTTACACACAATGAGCAGTTCTTC.